What follows are 10 T cell receptor beta chains derived from one specimen sequenced in a study of blood T cell repertoires in COVID-19. Assay used: immunoSEQ multiplex PCR; TCRdb lists only in-frame clones, some missing. Here the sample spans around 46,000 clones, around 79% being singletons. The sample was peripheral blood. Receptor source: a human donor with active or convalescent COVID-19. The donor label of this sample is uncertain.

This clone was seen a single time. This chain uses TRBV11-2 with TRBJ2-7; 8 bases agree with TRBD1. The V gene end was trimmed by 3 bases and the J gene end by 2 bases; junction bases not matched to a gene: 6. The CDR3 totals 15 residues. Per the germline V gene, CDR1 is SGHAT and CDR2 is FQNNGV. The CDR3 loop reads CASSLDPGQAYEQYF. The CDR3 nucleotides read TGTGCCAGCAGCTTGGACCCGGGACAGGCCTACGAGCAGTACTTC.

In this sample, this clone turned up many times. With a much larger clone just one base away, this may be a read error. The chain uses TRBV7-3 and TRBJ2-1, with 11 bases aligning to TRBD1. The trim removed 4 bases at V and 7 bases at J, leaving 6 bases unmatched. Germline V gene data show CDR1 as SGHTA and CDR2 as FQGTGA. This CDR3 region has 15 residues. CDR3 loop: CASSWGQGEENEQFF. CDR3 bases: TGTGCCAGCAGCTGGGGACAGGGGGAGGAGAATGAGCAGTTCTTC.

The CDR3 loop is CASSYLKNTGELFF. The CDR3 nucleotides are TGTGCCAGCAGCTACTTAAAGAACACCGGGGAGCTGTTTTTT. V and J are TRBV2 and TRBJ2-2; the D is unclear. There are 14 residues in the CDR3. Trimming took 6 bases from V and 1 from J, leaving 9 bases between them. Germline V gives CDR1 SNHLY, CDR2 FYNNEI.

The sample holds one count of this clone. The chain carries TRBV19 and TRBJ2-7; 7 nucleotides agree with TRBD1. Germline CDR1 and CDR2: LNHDA and SQIVND (reference sequence). There are 13 residues in the CDR3. With 4 bases clipped from V and 6 bases from J, the junction kept 6 bases outside the gene matches. CDR3 nucleotide sequence: TGTGCCAGTAGTACCGCGACAGGGTTCGAGCAGTACTTC. Its translation: CASSTATGFEQYF.

The V gene is TRBV19, the J gene TRBJ1-5, with TRBD1 matching over 9 bases. V shed 5 bases, J shed 6 bases, and the junction held 8 bases outside the gene matches. This CDR3 region has 15 residues. From germline, CDR1 is LNHDA and CDR2 SQIVND (reference sequence). The CDR3 is CASSGTTGGSQPQHF. CDR3 DNA sequence: TGTGCCAGTAGTGGGACGACAGGGGGGAGTCAGCCCCAGCATTTT. Based on the CDR3 plus reference TRBV19 and TRBJ1-5, the full variable domain is DGGITQSPKYLFRKEGQNVTLSCEQNLNHDAMYWYRQDPGQGLRLIYYSQIVNDFQKGDIAEGYSVSREKKESFPLTVTSAQKNPTAFYLCASSGTTGGSQPQHFGDGTRLSIL.

This clone was recorded a few times. The V gene is TRBV20-1, the J gene TRBJ1-1, with a possible D match to TRBD1 (6 bases). Trimming took 2 bases from V and 8 from J, leaving 9 bases between them. This CDR3 has 11 residues. CDR1 and CDR2 from the germline V gene are DFQATT and SNEGSKA (reference sequence). Here the CDR3 reads CSARQDSEAFF. The CDR3 bases are TGCAGTGCTAGACAGGACAGCGAAGCTTTCTTT.

To note about this clone: The sample holds other DNA sequences that translate to the same CDR3. The genes are TRBV27 and TRBJ1-3, with 7 bases identical to TRBD1. CDR3 length equals 15 residues. Trimming at V came to 4 bases and at J to 1 base, leaving 4 bases not matched to a gene. CDR1 and CDR2 from the germline V gene are MNHEY and SMNVEV (reference sequence). CDR3 sequence (DNA): TGTGCCAGCAGTTGGAGGGGGCTTTCTGGAAACACCATATATTTT. Translated: CASSWRGLSGNTIYF.

The rearrangement joins TRBV10-3 to TRBJ2-7, with 7 bases fitting TRBD2. J was trimmed by 2 bases and V by 5 bases; bases with no gene match: 9. This CDR3 has 15 amino acids. Per germline, CDR1 ENHRY and CDR2 SYGVKD. CDR3 loop: CAISISREGTYEQYF. CDR3 in DNA: TGTGCCATCAGTATATCCAGGGAGGGGACCTACGAGCAGTACTTC.

This clone was found once. The chain joins TRBV9 to TRBJ2-1; D is perhaps TRBD2 (5 bases). Per the germline V gene, CDR1 is SGDLS and CDR2 is YYNGEE. Trimming took 3 bases from V and 5 from J, leaving 21 bases between them. The CDR3 runs to 17 residues. CDR3 DNA sequence: TGTGCCAGCAGCGCCTCGGGAAGAAGGCTTACCCACAATGAGCAGTTCTTC. Protein product: CASSASGRRLTHNEQFF. The full variable domain, completed using reference TRBV9 and TRBJ2-1, is DSGVTQTPKHLITATGQRVTLRCSPRSGDLSVYWYQQSLDQGLQFLIQYYNGEERAKGNILERFSAQQFPDLHSELNLSSLELGDSALYFCASSASGRRLTHNEQFFGPGTRLTVL.

This chain connects TRBV19 to TRBJ2-2; the D gene is possibly TRBD1 (5 bases). Germline-derived CDR1 and CDR2 are LNHDA and SQIVND (reference sequence). V lost 7 bases to trimming and J lost 4 bases, with 10 bases between them. This CDR3 is built from 13 residues. Written as DNA, the CDR3 is TGTGCCAGTACACGGACACGCACCGGGGAGCTGTTTTTT. Translating gives CASTRTRTGELFF.